This T cell receptor beta chain was identified in a study of T cells in Graves' hyperthyroidism and ophthalmopathy. Findings of the study overall: Ophthalmopathy and stable hyperthyroidism were separated by a 13 V-J model.

The TCR beta CDR3 regions underwent amplification using RNA transcripts as the source. Initially, a first-round RT-PCR of the TCR CDR3 employed the HTBI primer set. From the multiplex PCR reads, TCRdb called clonotypes with MiXCR, one entry per CDR3 protein. The table lists around 620,000 distinct CDR3 sequences, around 16% of them singletons. In this sample, this clonotype turned up many times. The antigen is not known. The PBMCs were sourced from fresh peripheral blood (approximately 9 ml). The sequenced sample was blood. The sequence was collected from a woman aged 25 to 39 with Graves' hyperthyroidism.

Here the CDR3 reads CAWSFGNYGYTF. For the CDR3, the DNA is TGTGCCTGGAGTTTCGGGAACTATGGCTACACCTTC. The gene calls are TRBV30 and TRBJ1-2, with D hard to call. Germline V gene sequence: CDR1 GTSNPN, CDR2 SVGIG (reference sequence). The CDR3 has 12 amino acids. Trimming took off 2 bases at V and 2 bases at J, with 6 bases between the two ends.